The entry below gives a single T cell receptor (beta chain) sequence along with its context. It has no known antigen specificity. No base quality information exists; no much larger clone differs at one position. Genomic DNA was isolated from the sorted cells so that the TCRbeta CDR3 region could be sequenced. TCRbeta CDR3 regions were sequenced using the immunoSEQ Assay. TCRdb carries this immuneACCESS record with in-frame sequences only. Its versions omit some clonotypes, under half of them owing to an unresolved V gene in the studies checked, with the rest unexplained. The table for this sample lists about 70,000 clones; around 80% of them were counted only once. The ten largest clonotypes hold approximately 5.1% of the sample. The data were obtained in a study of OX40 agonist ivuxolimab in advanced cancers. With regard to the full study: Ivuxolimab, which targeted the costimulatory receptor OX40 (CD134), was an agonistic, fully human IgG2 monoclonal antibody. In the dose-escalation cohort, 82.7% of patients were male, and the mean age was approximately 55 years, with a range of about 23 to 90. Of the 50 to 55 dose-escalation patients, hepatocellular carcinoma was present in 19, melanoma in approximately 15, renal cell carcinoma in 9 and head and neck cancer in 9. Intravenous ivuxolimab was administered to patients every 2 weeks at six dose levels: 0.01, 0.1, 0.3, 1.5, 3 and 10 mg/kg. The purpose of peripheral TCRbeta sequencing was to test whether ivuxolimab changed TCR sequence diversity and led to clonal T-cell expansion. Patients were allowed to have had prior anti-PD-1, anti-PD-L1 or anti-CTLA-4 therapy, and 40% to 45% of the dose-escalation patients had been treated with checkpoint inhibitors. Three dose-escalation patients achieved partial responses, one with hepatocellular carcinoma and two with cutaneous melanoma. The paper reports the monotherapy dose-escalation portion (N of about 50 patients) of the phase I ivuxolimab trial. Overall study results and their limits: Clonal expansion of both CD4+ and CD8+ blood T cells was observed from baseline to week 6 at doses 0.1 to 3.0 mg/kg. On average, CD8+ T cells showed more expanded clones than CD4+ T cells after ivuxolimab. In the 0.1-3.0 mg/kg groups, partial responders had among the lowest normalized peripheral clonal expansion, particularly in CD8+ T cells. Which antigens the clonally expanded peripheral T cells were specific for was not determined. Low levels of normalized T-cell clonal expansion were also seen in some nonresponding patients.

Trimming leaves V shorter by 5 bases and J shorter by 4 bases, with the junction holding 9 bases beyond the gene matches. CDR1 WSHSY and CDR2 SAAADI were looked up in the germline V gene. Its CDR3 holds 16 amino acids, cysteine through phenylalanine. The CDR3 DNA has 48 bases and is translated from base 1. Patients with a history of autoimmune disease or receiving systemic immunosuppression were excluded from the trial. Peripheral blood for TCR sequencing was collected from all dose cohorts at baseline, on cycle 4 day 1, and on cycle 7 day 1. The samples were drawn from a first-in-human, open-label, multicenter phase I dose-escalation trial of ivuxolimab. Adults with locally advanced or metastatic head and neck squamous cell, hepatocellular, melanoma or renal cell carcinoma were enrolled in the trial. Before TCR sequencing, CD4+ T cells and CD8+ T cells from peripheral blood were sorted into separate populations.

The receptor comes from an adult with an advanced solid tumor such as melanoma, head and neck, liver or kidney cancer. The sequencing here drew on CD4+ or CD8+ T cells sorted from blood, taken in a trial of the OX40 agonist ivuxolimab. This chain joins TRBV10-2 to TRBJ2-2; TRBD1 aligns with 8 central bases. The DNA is TGCGCCAGCAGTAAAGGACAGGGAGTGGGCACCGGGGAGCTGTTTTTT. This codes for CASSKGQGVGTGELFF.